What follows are 25 T cell receptor beta chains derived from one specimen sequenced in a study of cytomegalovirus exposure and HLA in healthy donors (TCRdb year 2017). Library preparation used the immunoSEQ multiplex PCR assay. TCRdb limited this immuneACCESS table to in-frame rearrangements with V and J called. A share of clones is missing; checked studies link under half to unresolved V genes, and the rest is unexplained. The sample profile shows 130,000 to 150,000 clones; about 90% of them were found once. Clones ranked in the top ten supply less than 3.5% of the sample. Material for sequencing was PBMCs. These TCRs come from a man between 18 and 35 years old in good health and CMV-seronegative.

DNA for the CDR3: TGTGCCAGTAGTATAATTGGGAGGACGGCTGAAGCTTTCTTT. Encoded protein: CASSIIGRTAEAFF. J is TRBJ1-1 and V is TRBV19; D is unresolved. Per germline, CDR1 LNHDA and CDR2 SQIVND (reference sequence). Between the trimmed V and J ends, which lost 2 bases and 6 bases, there was a span of 13 bases. The CDR3 extends over 14 amino acids.

This clone has a single count. V usage is TRBV11-2 and J usage is TRBJ2-7, with D possibly matching TRBD1 (7 bases). CDR1 is SGHAT and CDR2 is FQNNGV in the germline V gene. CDR3 length equals 14 residues. V was trimmed by 1 base and J by 4 bases, leaving 11 bases between them. The CDR3 DNA reads as TGTGCCAGCAGCTTAGGACAGGGACTGTACGAGCAGTACTTC. Translated, it gives CASSLGQGLYEQYF.

The chain employs TRBV4-1 and TRBJ1-4; D possibly corresponds to TRBD1 (5 bases). The V and J ends lost 0 bases and 8 bases respectively, with 13 bases between them. Germline CDR1 MGHRA, CDR2 YSYEKL. This CDR3 is built from 15 residues. CDR3 in DNA: TGCGCCAGCAGCCAAGATCCCCAGGGAGGCGAAAAACTGTTTTTT. Its translation is CASSQDPQGGEKLFF.

The V and J genes are TRBV11-2 and TRBJ2-2; D possibly corresponds to TRBD1 (5 bases). Germline V CDR1 and CDR2: SGHAT, FQNNGV. The CDR3 totals 13 residues. Trimming took 6 bases from V and 5 from J, leaving 10 bases between them. The DNA of the CDR3 is TGTGCCAGCAGAAGTCAGGGTACCGGGGAGCTGTTTTTT. Residues: CASRSQGTGELFF.

The gene calls are TRBV16 and TRBJ2-1; possible D gene TRBD2, 7 bases. Trimming pared 3 bases from V and 6 bases from J, leaving 18 bases between. The CDR3 consists of 16 residues. The germline CDR1 and CDR2 sequences are KGHSY and FQNENV. CDR3 in amino acids: CASSQPRTRGGNEQFF. For the CDR3, the DNA is TGTGCCAGCAGCCAGCCTCGGACTAGGGGGGGCAATGAGCAGTTCTTC.

Only a few counts were recorded for this clone. The CDR3 is CASSYRGYEQYF. In nucleotides, the CDR3 is TGTGCCAGCAGTTACCGGGGCTACGAGCAGTACTTC. The chain uses TRBV6-5 and TRBJ2-7, with D perhaps TRBD2 (5 bases). Trimming removed 2 bases at V and 3 bases at J, with 5 bases between. The CDR3 runs 12 residues. Germline lookup yields CDR1 MNHEY and CDR2 SVGAGI.

V usage is TRBV9 and J usage is TRBJ2-2; D possibly corresponds to TRBD1 (7 bases). This CDR3 region has 20 residues. Germline lookup yields CDR1 SGDLS and CDR2 YYNGEE. V was shortened by 3 bases and J by 3 bases, with 27 bases between the two germline ends. The CDR3 nucleotides read TGTGCCAGCAGCGAGGGGGGTGTTTTGGGACAGCGATGGGACACCGGGGAGCTGTTTTTT. Translated, it gives CASSEGGVLGQRWDTGELFF. The whole variable domain, remainder taken from reference TRBV9 and TRBJ2-2, is DSGVTQTPKHLITATGQRVTLRCSPRSGDLSVYWYQQSLDQGLQFLIQYYNGEERAKGNILERFSAQQFPDLHSELNLSSLELGDSALYFCASSEGGVLGQRWDTGELFFGEGSRLTVL.

The V and J genes are TRBV19 and TRBJ1-1; D is uncertain. The germline V and J ends were trimmed by 4 bases and 0 bases, with 9 bases remaining between them. The CDR3 spans 14 residues. CDR1 is LNHDA and CDR2 is SQIVND in the germline V gene (reference sequence). CDR3 nucleotides: TGTGCCAGTAGTACGACGGACTTGAACACTGAAGCTTTCTTT. This sequence encodes CASSTTDLNTEAFF. Full variable domain (remainder filled in from reference TRBV19 and TRBJ1-1): DGGITQSPKYLFRKEGQNVTLSCEQNLNHDAMYWYRQDPGQGLRLIYYSQIVNDFQKGDIAEGYSVSREKKESFPLTVTSAQKNPTAFYLCASSTTDLNTEAFFGQGTRLTVV.

This chain uses TRBV6-1 with TRBJ2-1, with D perhaps TRBD1 (6 bases). The ends were cut back, 6 bases at V and 7 bases at J, with 19 bases in the middle. CDR1 and CDR2 (germline): MNHNS, SASEGT. CDR3 length: 15 residues. CDR3 residues: CASSFTGIRGNEQFF. The CDR3 DNA follows: TGTGCCAGCAGCTTTACAGGGATAAGGGGGAATGAGCAGTTCTTC.

J is TRBJ2-7 and V is TRBV5-4; 11 nucleotides line up with TRBD1. CDR3 length equals 14 residues. CDR1 and CDR2 (germline): SGHNT, YYREEE (reference sequence). The J segment lost 2 bases and the V segment lost 4 bases, leaving 2 bases of the junction unmatched. CDR3 in DNA: TGTGCCAGCAGCACGGGACAGGGGGCCTACGAGCAGTACTTC. Residues: CASSTGQGAYEQYF.

This clone was observed a single time. V and J are TRBV7-8 and TRBJ2-1; TRBD1 might be the D (7 bases). This CDR3 is built from 16 residues. V gave up 0 bases and J gave up 8 bases, with 17 bases separating them. The germline V gene encodes CDR1 SGHVS and CDR2 FQNEAQ. The CDR3 region is CASSLARDSLYDEQFF. CDR3 bases: TGTGCCAGCAGCTTAGCGCGGGACAGCCTTTACGATGAGCAGTTCTTC.

The chain joins TRBV28 to TRBJ2-1; D unclear. The CDR3 is made up of 12 amino acids. V gave up 3 bases and J gave up 7 bases, with 7 bases separating them. CDR1 MDHEN and CDR2 SYDVKM come from the germline V gene. This CDR3 reads CASSLSRNEQFF. CDR3 sequence (DNA): TGTGCCAGCAGTTTGTCCCGGAATGAGCAGTTCTTC. Based on the CDR3 plus reference TRBV28 and TRBJ2-1, the full variable domain is DVKVTQSSRYLVKRTGEKVFLECVQDMDHENMFWYRQDPGLGLRLIYFSYDVKMKEKGDIPEGYSVSREKKERFSLILESASTNQTSMYLCASSLSRNEQFFGPGTRLTVL.

The V call is TRBV7-7, the J call TRBJ2-1; 7 bases agree with TRBD2. The trim removed 9 bases at V and 9 bases at J, leaving 17 bases unmatched. From germline, CDR1 is SSHAT and CDR2 FNYEAQ (reference sequence). The CDR3 consists of 15 residues. The CDR3 spells CASSSGSGADGEQFF. The CDR3 coding sequence is TGTGCCAGTTCTTCCGGCAGCGGGGCTGACGGTGAGCAGTTCTTC.

The V call is TRBV13, the J call TRBJ2-7; the D is unclear. V lost 3 bases, J lost 0 bases, and 9 bases lay in between. Germline V gene data show CDR1 as PRHDT and CDR2 as FYEKMQ (reference sequence). This CDR3 contains 14 residues. CDR3 in amino acids: CASSFGDYSYEQYF. CDR3 coding DNA: TGTGCCAGCAGCTTCGGAGATTACTCCTACGAGCAGTACTTC.

This chain links TRBV9 with TRBJ2-3; possibly TRBD1 for D (6 bases). The CDR3 is 16 residues long. Germline CDR1 and CDR2: SGDLS and YYNGEE. The V end was cut by 1 base, the J end by 5 bases, with 17 bases between. The DNA of the CDR3 is TGTGCCAGCAGCGTATCAACAGGGATAAGTATAGATACGCAGTATTTT. Amino acids: CASSVSTGISIDTQYF.

V gene TRBV19 combines with J gene TRBJ2-7; 7 nucleotides line up with TRBD2. There are 15 residues in the CDR3. The germline V gene has CDR1 LNHDA and CDR2 SQIVND (reference sequence). Trimming removed 1 base from V and 3 bases from J; junction bases left unmatched: 6. CDR3 residues: CASSIGTRADYEQYF. The CDR3 region has the DNA TGTGCCAGTAGTATAGGGACTAGGGCCGACTACGAGCAGTACTTC.

The CDR3, as DNA: TGTGCCAGCAGCTTGGGAGGGACAGGGGATCAGCCCCAGCATTTT. Amino acid sequence: CASSLGGTGDQPQHF. The gene calls are TRBV5-4 and TRBJ1-5; 10 bases line up with TRBD1. Per germline, CDR1 SGHNT and CDR2 YYREEE (reference sequence). The CDR3 sequence is 15 residues long. V shed 0 bases and J 5 bases; nucleotides not matched to a gene: 2.

The chain combines TRBV5-1 with TRBJ2-7; possibly TRBD1 for D (7 bases). V was pared by 4 bases and J by 4 bases, with 24 bases between. Germline CDR1 and CDR2: SGHRS and YFSETQ. This CDR3 has 17 residues. CDR3 bases: TGCGCCAGCAGCGGGGTGGAGGGGGCACCCCTCGGATACGAGCAGTACTTC. It encodes CASSGVEGAPLGYEQYF.

This clone has just one count. The chain couples TRBV6-5 to TRBJ2-1, with a weak D call TRBD2 (6 bases). The CDR3 loop spans 13 amino acids. Trimming removed 6 bases from V and 6 bases from J, with 12 bases in between. From germline, CDR1 is MNHEY and CDR2 SVGAGI. CDR3 sequence (DNA): TGTGCCAGCAGACGGGAGTTGTTCAATGAGCAGTTCTTC. Its translation is CASRRELFNEQFF.

This chain links TRBV7-8 with TRBJ1-2, with 7 bases that match TRBD1. The CDR3 runs to 14 residues. Germline CDR1 and CDR2: SGHVS and FQNEAQ. The V segment lost 5 bases and the J segment 4 bases; nucleotides outside the gene matches: 7. CDR3 nucleotide sequence: TGTGCCAGCAGCGTGAGTGGGACAGCCTATGGCTACACCTTC. Translating it yields CASSVSGTAYGYTF.

The chain uses TRBV4-2 and TRBJ2-1; 9 bases line up with TRBD2. Germline V gene data show CDR1 as LGHNA and CDR2 as YNFKEQ. This CDR3 spans 15 amino acids. V lost 1 base, J lost 14 bases, and 12 bases stayed unmatched. CDR3 nucleotides: TGTGCCAGCAGCCAAGTTGGGACTAGCATTAAGGGGGAGTTCTTC. Translated, it gives CASSQVGTSIKGEFF.

V usage is TRBV2 and J usage is TRBJ1-4; D is undetermined. The CDR3 extends over 12 amino acids. V lost 8 bases and J 4 bases, leaving 8 bases between the germline ends. Germline V gene data show CDR1 as SNHLY and CDR2 as FYNNEI. The CDR3 DNA follows: TGTGCCAGCGTCCAGATTAATGAAAAACTGTTTTTT. Translating gives CASVQINEKLFF.

The chain recombines TRBV15 with TRBJ2-7; 8 bases fit TRBD2. The V and J ends lost 7 bases and 4 bases, in that order; junction bases with no gene match: 6. CDR1 is LNHNV, CDR2 YYDKDF, per germline (reference sequence). CDR3 length: 13 residues. The CDR3 is CATKAGARYEQYF. The DNA of the CDR3 is TGTGCCACCAAAGCGGGAGCGCGGTACGAGCAGTACTTC.

The V call is TRBV19, the J call TRBJ1-2; D gene ambiguous. CDR1 is LNHDA, CDR2 SQIVND, per germline (reference sequence). The CDR3 runs 15 residues. The germline V and J ends were trimmed by 7 bases and 2 bases, with 17 bases remaining between them. The CDR3 DNA follows: TGTGCCAGTAATGAGGTCGCTGGGTTCAACTATGGCTACACCTTC. Amino acids: CASNEVAGFNYGYTF.

The chain carries TRBV2 and TRBJ2-6, with TRBD1 identical over 8 bases. The V segment lost 8 bases and the J segment 0 bases; nucleotides outside the gene matches: 12. This CDR3 has 18 residues. In germline, CDR1 is SNHLY, CDR2 FYNNEI. The CDR3 reads CASRPTRGPGSGANVLTF. The CDR3 coding sequence is TGTGCCAGCCGCCCTACCAGGGGGCCCGGCTCTGGGGCCAACGTCCTGACTTTC.